This T cell receptor (beta chain) emerged from a study of blood T cell repertoires in COVID-19. Overall study: Samples of COVID-19 (acute and convalescent) were obtained from the United States, Italy and Spain. In each case, the material was cDNA or gDNA derived from T cells, B-cell-depleted T cells, or PBMCs.

V was pared by 2 bases and J by 4 bases, with 14 bases between. Germline V CDR1 and CDR2: LGHDT, YNNKEL (reference sequence). The CDR3 totals 15 residues. In the original analysis: Amplification with reference gene primers provided the estimates of nucleated cell counts. The protocol was immunoSEQ multiplex PCR, while the TCRdb copy is restricted to in-frame clones and leaves out a portion. V and J calls and clone size are given by that table; D and trimming were obtained from the DNA. The sample shows about 48,000 clones, over 75% of them seen only once. The TCR comes from a woman in her sixties with acute or convalescent COVID-19. Sequencing was done on a sample of peripheral blood. The genes are TRBV3-1 (or the pseudogene TRBV3-2) and TRBJ1-1; D possibly corresponds to TRBD1 (5 bases). The CDR3 nucleotides read TGTGCCAGCAGCCAATTCGGCTCGGGGGGCACTGAAGCTTTCTTT. This gives the protein CASSQFGSGGTEAFF.